The 21 T cell receptor beta chains listed next were all sequenced from one sample in a study of blood T cell repertoires in COVID-19. Some clones are missing from TCRdb's copy, which holds only in-frame ones; the method was immunoSEQ multiplex PCR. The table includes roughly 200,000 clones, roughly four fifths detected once. The sequenced material came from peripheral blood. The receptors shown here come from a man aged 45-65 years who had recovered from COVID-19.

The chain links TRBV15 to TRBJ1-3; unclear D gene. This CDR3 is 15 amino acids long. Deletions cut 2 bases from V and 1 base from J, with 9 bases between. The germline gives CDR1 LNHNV, CDR2 YYDKDF (reference sequence). Here the CDR3 reads CATSRPGWSGNTIYF. For the CDR3, the DNA is TGTGCCACCAGCAGACCCGGGTGGTCTGGAAACACCATATATTTT.

This chain joins TRBV10-2 and TRBJ2-7, with D perhaps matching TRBD1 (6 bases). The CDR3 is 14 amino acids. Trimming took 8 bases from V and 3 from J, leaving 17 bases between them. In germline, CDR1 is WSHSY, CDR2 SAAADI. DNA of the CDR3: TGCGCCAGCCGACCCCACCGGGACAACTACGAGCAGTACTTC. Translating gives CASRPHRDNYEQYF.

The count of this clone is one. The chain combines TRBV7-8 with TRBJ1-1, with D possibly being TRBD1 (5 bases). V lost 7 bases to trimming and J lost 7 bases, with 16 bases between them. The germline V gene encodes CDR1 SGHVS and CDR2 FQNEAQ. The CDR3 has 13 amino acids. The CDR3, as DNA: TGTGCCAGCATCACCGGGGGGGGGAGTGAAGCTTTCTTT. Its protein product is CASITGGGSEAFF.

The CDR3 DNA reads TGTGCCAGCAGCTTAGATCAGGGGAACATTCAGTACTTC. Protein: CASSLDQGNIQYF. V gene TRBV11-3 combines with J gene TRBJ2-4; the D gene is possibly TRBD1 (6 bases). Trimming stripped 0 bases from V and 7 bases from J, with 7 bases between. Germline V gene data show CDR1 as SGHNT and CDR2 as YENEEA. This CDR3 has 13 amino acids.

At least ten counts were recorded for this clone. This rearrangement joins TRBV4-1 to TRBJ2-7, with D possibly matching TRBD2 (6 bases). The CDR3 consists of 16 residues. CDR1 is MGHRA and CDR2 is YSYEKL in the germline V gene. V was cut by 0 bases and J by 0 bases, with 12 bases left in between. The CDR3: CASSQDWPGSSYEQYF. The CDR3 nucleotides read TGCGCCAGCAGCCAAGACTGGCCCGGGAGCTCCTACGAGCAGTACTTC.

This chain connects TRBV19 to TRBJ2-7; the match to TRBD1 covers 8 bases. The CDR3 is made up of 13 amino acids. The V and J ends lost 6 bases and 3 bases, in that order; junction bases with no gene match: 4. In germline, CDR1 is LNHDA, CDR2 SQIVND (reference sequence). In nucleotides, the CDR3 is TGTGCCAGTAGCACCGACAGGGGCTACGAGCAGTACTTC. This encodes CASSTDRGYEQYF.

This clone occurred many times. This chain connects TRBV11-2 to TRBJ2-5, with 11 bases fitting TRBD2. The CDR3 runs 16 residues. Germline loops: CDR1 SGHAT, CDR2 FQNNGV. The V segment lost 1 base and the J segment 1 base; nucleotides outside the gene matches: 2. As DNA, the CDR3 is TGTGCCAGCAGCTTAGGACTAGCGGGGTTCCAAGAGACCCAGTACTTC. Its protein is CASSLGLAGFQETQYF.

The CDR3 sequence is CASSYHGQRNSPLHF. DNA for the CDR3: TGTGCCAGCAGTTACCACGGACAGCGAAATTCACCCCTCCACTTT. The genes are TRBV6-6 and TRBJ1-6, with D tentatively TRBD1 (6 bases). Germline CDR1 MNHNY, CDR2 SVGAGI (reference sequence). V dropped 2 bases and J dropped 7 bases, with 12 bases sitting between them. The CDR3 sequence is 15 residues long.

This sequence joins TRBV10-1 and TRBJ2-3; TRBD2 is a possible D gene (6 bases). The CDR3 spans 15 residues. Trimming took off 6 bases at V and 0 bases at J, with 13 bases between the two ends. CDR1 WNHNN and CDR2 SYGVQD come from the germline V gene (reference sequence). The CDR3: CASRGVGTSTDTQYF. The CDR3 bases are TGCGCCAGCAGGGGGGTTGGGACTAGCACAGATACGCAGTATTTT.

This chain connects TRBV30 to TRBJ1-2; D remains ambiguous. The length of the CDR3 is 13 residues. Germline V gene data show CDR1 as GTSNPN and CDR2 as SVGIG (reference sequence). The ends were cut back, 0 bases at V and 8 bases at J, with 13 bases in the middle. The CDR3 here is CAWSVSPAGGYTF. The CDR3 DNA follows: TGTGCCTGGAGTGTCTCCCCAGCGGGGGGCTACACCTTC.

This chain links TRBV19 with TRBJ2-7, with 9 nucleotides matching TRBD1. The CDR3 length is 14 residues. The trim removed 8 bases at V and 4 bases at J, leaving 9 bases unmatched. CDR1 is LNHDA, CDR2 SQIVND, per germline (reference sequence). CDR3 DNA sequence: TGTGCCAGTGCACAGGGGGCAGAGAGGTACGAGCAGTACTTC. This codes for CASAQGAERYEQYF.

The gene calls are TRBV11-3 and TRBJ2-2; D call uncertain. Germline V gene data show CDR1 as SGHNT and CDR2 as YENEEA. Trimming took off 5 bases at V and 4 bases at J, with 8 bases between the two ends. This CDR3 has 13 residues. DNA for the CDR3: TGTGCCAGCAGCCCCTACTCCACCGGGGAGCTGTTTTTT. Its protein is CASSPYSTGELFF. The full variable domain, with the rest looked up from reference TRBV11-3 and TRBJ2-2, is EAGVVQSPRYKIIEKKQPVAFWCNPISGHNTLYWYLQNLGQGPELLIRYENEEAVDDSQLPKDRFSAERLKGVDSTLKIQPAELGDSAVYLCASSPYSTGELFFGEGSRLTVL.

This chain uses TRBV3-1 (or the pseudogene TRBV3-2) with TRBJ2-7; unclear D gene. CDR3 length equals 13 residues. From germline, CDR1 is LGHDT and CDR2 YNNKEL (reference sequence). V lost 0 bases to trimming and J lost 4 bases, with 7 bases between them. CDR3 loop: CASSQDRRYEQYF. CDR3 nucleotide sequence: TGTGCCAGCAGCCAAGATAGGCGGTACGAGCAGTACTTC.

CDR3 loop: CASAEGGSYTF. CDR3 coding DNA: TGTGCCAGCGCAGAAGGGGGCAGCTACACCTTC. This chain joins TRBV27 and TRBJ1-2; 7 positions match TRBD1. This CDR3 spans 11 amino acids. The ends lost 8 bases at V and 9 bases at J; junction bases unmatched: 6. Germline V gene lookup returns CDR1 MNHEY and CDR2 SMNVEV (reference sequence).

The chain carries TRBV29-1 and TRBJ1-1; D is possibly TRBD1 (5 bases). This CDR3 comprises 14 residues. Trimming removed 3 bases at V and 0 bases at J, with 11 bases between. CDR1 is SQVTM, CDR2 ANQGSEA, per germline. CDR3 sequence reads: CSVEVRAMNTEAFF. In DNA form, the CDR3 reads TGCAGCGTTGAGGTCAGGGCTATGAACACTGAAGCTTTCTTT. Full variable domain (missing parts from reference TRBV29-1 and TRBJ1-1): SAVISQKPSRDICQRGTSLTIQCQVDSQVTMMFWYRQQPGQSLTLIATANQGSEATYESGFVIDKFPISRPNLTFSTLTVSNMSPEDSSIYLCSVEVRAMNTEAFFGQGTRLTVV.

This rearrangement joins TRBV27 to TRBJ1-2; possibly TRBD1 for D (5 bases). Germline loops: CDR1 MNHEY, CDR2 SMNVEV (reference sequence). The CDR3 consists of 17 residues. V lost 2 bases, J lost 0 bases, and 16 bases lay in between. The chain's CDR3 is CASSLNGYRLANYGYTF. CDR3 nucleotide sequence: TGTGCCAGCAGTTTAAACGGATACAGGTTAGCTAACTATGGCTACACCTTC.

The genes are TRBV27 and TRBJ2-3, with D perhaps matching TRBD2 (6 bases). CDR1 is MNHEY, CDR2 SMNVEV, per germline (reference sequence). V was cut by 8 bases and J by 0 bases, with 15 bases left in between. CDR3 length: 15 residues. CDR3 nucleotide sequence: TGTGCCAGCCGAACCGGGGGACCGAGCACAGATACGCAGTATTTT. This encodes CASRTGGPSTDTQYF.

The table lists this clone with a count of one. The chain employs TRBV15 and TRBJ2-3, with 7 bases aligning to TRBD2. V shed 2 bases, J shed 2 bases, and the junction held 4 bases outside the gene matches. The CDR3 contains 15 residues. Germline V gene lookup returns CDR1 LNHNV and CDR2 YYDKDF (reference sequence). CDR3 sequence: CATSRPGTNTDTQYF. The CDR3 nucleotides are TGTGCCACCAGCAGACCCGGGACTAACACAGATACGCAGTATTTT.

The chain couples TRBV18 to TRBJ1-2; tentatively, D is TRBD1 (5 bases). CDR1 and CDR2 from the germline V gene are KGHSH and LQKENI. The CDR3 runs to 15 residues. V lost 4 bases to trimming and J lost 2 bases, with 14 bases between them. The CDR3, as DNA: TGTGCCAGCTCACGAGGTCAGACAGCAAACTATGGCTACACCTTC. Its translation is CASSRGQTANYGYTF.

V gene TRBV9 combines with J gene TRBJ2-3; TRBD2 is a possible D gene (6 bases). Between the trimmed V and J ends, which lost 1 base and 2 bases, there was a span of 8 bases. The CDR3 extends over 14 amino acids. Germline CDR1 and CDR2: SGDLS and YYNGEE. The CDR3 sequence is CASSVIADTDTQYF. The CDR3 DNA reads as TGTGCCAGCAGCGTAATAGCGGACACAGATACGCAGTATTTT.

The chain employs TRBV28 and TRBJ2-1; TRBD1 aligns across 9 bases. The V and J ends lost 6 bases and 7 bases, in that order; junction bases with no gene match: 10. CDR3 length equals 15 residues. CDR1 is MDHEN and CDR2 is SYDVKM in the germline V gene. For the CDR3, the DNA is TGTGCCAGCAGACAACACAGGGGGCGCTGGAATGAGCAGTTCTTC. Its protein is CASRQHRGRWNEQFF.